Listed below are T cell receptor beta chains from one sample, sequenced in a study of chemoradiotherapy in HPV16-positive cancers. Profiled with immunoSEQ multiplex PCR; TCRdb holds only in-frame clones, not every one. Among approximately 27,000 clones, roughly 82% were seen once, and the ten largest hold roughly 5.5%. Specimen: blood, collected from a patient who underwent chemoradiotherapy. The receptors were gathered from a human donor with HPV-associated anogenital cancer. Each CDR3 is given with its conserved first and last residue. Fields, in order: CDR3 length, clone size, J gene, V gene, D gene, CDR3 DNA, CDR3 protein. D genes are given only for firm matches. The size field is filled for only some rows; it gives once, few, many or a size class.

15 - TRBJ2-2 TRBV4-1 - TGCGCCAGCAGCCAAGATGCTTCATTCACCGGGGAGCTGTTTTTT CASSQDASFTGELFF
15 - TRBJ2-4 TRBV5-6 - TGTGCCAGCAGCTCCTCACTATGGCCCAAAAACATTCAGTACTTC CASSSSLWPKNIQYF
16 once TRBJ2-3 TRBV21-1 - TGTGCCAGCACCGAACTAGCTTCTCTGGGCACAGATACGCAGTATTTT CASTELASLGTDTQYF
13 - TRBJ1-3 TRBV19 - TGTGCCAGTAGTCCGAGTTCTGGAAACACCATATATTTT CASSPSSGNTIYF
16 - TRBJ1-1 TRBV11-2 TRBD1 TGTGCCAGCAGCTTAGAAATGGGGGGGACAGCCCGTGAAGCTTTCTTT CASSLEMGGTAREAFF
16 - TRBJ2-3 TRBV7-9 - TGTGCCAGCAGCCCACGGCCCATACTAAACACAGATACGCAGTATTTT CASSPRPILNTDTQYF
13 once TRBJ2-2 TRBV5-6 - TGTGCCAGCAGCTTGGGGAACACCGGGGAGCTGTTTTTT CASSLGNTGELFF
13 - TRBJ1-6 TRBV19 - TGTGCCAGTAGTATAGAGCAGAGATCACCCCTCCACTTT CASSIEQRSPLHF
15 - TRBJ1-3 TRBV4-1 TRBD1 TGCGCCAGCAGCCAAGAGGGGGACAGACGCAACACCATATATTTT CASSQEGDRRNTIYF
14 few TRBJ1-1 TRBV18 - TGTGCCAGCTCACCCAGTCAGGCGGGCACTGAAGCTTTCTTT CASSPSQAGTEAFF
14 - TRBJ1-1 TRBV12-5 - TGTGCTAGTGGTTTGGACCCGACAGCTTTCGGGGCTTTCTTT CASGLDPTAFGAFF
15 - TRBJ1-6 TRBV15 - TGTGCCACCAGCAGGCAAGCAGGGGACAATTCACCCCTCCACTTT CATSRQAGDNSPLHF
14 - TRBJ1-1 TRBV10-1 TRBD1 TGCGCCAGCAGTGTTAACAGGGGGCCCACTGAAGCTTTCTTT CASSVNRGPTEAFF
17 few TRBJ1-3 TRBV7-2 - TGTGCCAGCAGCCCACAAGTCCAGGGCCGCTCTGGAAACACCATATATTTT CASSPQVQGRSGNTIYF
14 - TRBJ2-3 TRBV5-1 - TGCGCCAGCAGCTTGCAGGGGTTTTCAGATACGCAGTATTTT CASSLQGFSDTQYF
17 - TRBJ1-6 TRBV2 - TGTGCCAGCAGTAAAGAAGGGGTCGGGGCCGCAAATTCACCCCTCCACTTT CASSKEGVGAANSPLHF
16 - TRBJ1-2 TRBV5-1 TRBD1 TGCGCCAGCAGCTTAGAAATGGGACAGCCTTTTGATGGCTACACCTTC CASSLEMGQPFDGYTF
14 - TRBJ1-6 TRBV4-1 - TGCGCCAGCAGCCAGGTCGCCTATAATTCACCCCTCCACTTT CASSQVAYNSPLHF
14 few TRBJ1-2 TRBV18 TRBD1 TGTGCCAGCTCACCCGGGACAGGGGACATCGGCTACACCTTC CASSPGTGDIGYTF
14 - TRBJ2-1 TRBV11-2 - TGTGCCAGCAGCTCAACCCGAAACTACAATGAGCAGTTCTTC CASSSTRNYNEQFF
15 - TRBJ2-7 TRBV5-4 - TGTGCCAGCAGCTTGGGACAGGAAGGCTCCTACGAGCAGTACTTC CASSLGQEGSYEQYF
14 - TRBJ2-1 TRBV4-2 TRBD1 TGTGCCAGCAGCCCCCGGACAGGGTGCAATGAGCAGTTCTTC CASSPRTGCNEQFF
14 - TRBJ1-2 TRBV10-3 - TGTGCCAGCGGGACGGAGAATAACCGCTATGGCTACACCTTC CASGTENNRYGYTF
14 - TRBJ1-6 TRBV9 - TGTGCCAGCAGCAGAATACTTTATAATTCACCCCTCCACTTT CASSRILYNSPLHF
12 - TRBJ1-1 TRBV25-1 - TGTGCCAGCAGGATAACACAGGGTGAAGCTTTCTTT CASRITQGEAFF
14 - TRBJ1-2 TRBV7-9 - TGTGCCAGCAGATTAGGGCGTGGGAGCTATGGCTACACCTTC CASRLGRGSYGYTF
15 - TRBJ2-5 TRBV30 - TGTGCCTGGAGTGCCGGACGGACAGCCCAAGAGACCCAGTACTTC CAWSAGRTAQETQYF
16 - TRBJ1-1 TRBV28 TRBD1 TGTGCCAGCAGTTCCCCAGGGGGATTAAGGAACACTGAAGCTTTCTTT CASSSPGGLRNTEAFF
14 - TRBJ1-6 TRBV5-1 - TGCGCCAGCAGCTTGGAGACTTCGGATTCACCCCTCCACTTT CASSLETSDSPLHF
13 - TRBJ2-3 TRBV29-1 - TGCAGCGCCGAATGGGTTCTTTCAGATACGCAGTATTTT CSAEWVLSDTQYF
15 - TRBJ1-1 TRBV6-5 TRBD1 TGTGCCAGCGCAAAGGGGGCCCCCGGGAACACTGAAGCTTTCTTT CASAKGAPGNTEAFF
15 - TRBJ2-7 TRBV5-1 - TGCGCCAGCAGCTTGGATATTATAGTGGGCTACGAGCAGTACTTC CASSLDIIVGYEQYF
10 - TRBJ1-4 TRBV2 - TGTGCCAGCAGGGGAGACAGACTGTTTTTT CASRGDRLFF
11 few TRBJ1-1 TRBV20-1 - TGCAGTGCGAGCAGGCTGACTGAAGCTTTCTTT CSASRLTEAFF
14 - TRBJ1-1 TRBV6-1 - TGTGCCAGCAGTCCCCGAGGGTGGGGGAATGAAGCTTTCTTT CASSPRGWGNEAFF
14 - TRBJ1-1 TRBV19 - TGTGCCAGTAGTATGGGACTGATGAACACTGAAGCTTTCTTT CASSMGLMNTEAFF
14 - TRBJ1-4 TRBV29-1 TRBD1 TGCAGCGTTGAAGATCCCGGGACAGGTTTAAAACTGTTTTTT CSVEDPGTGLKLFF
16 - TRBJ1-1 TRBV6-5 - TGTGCCAGCAGTTACTTACTTGACACGAAGAACACTGAAGCTTTCTTT CASSYLLDTKNTEAFF
15 once TRBJ2-5 TRBV7-2 TRBD2 TGTGCCAGCAGCTTAATCGGGGGGGGCTCAGAGACCCAGTACTTC CASSLIGGGSETQYF
18 - TRBJ1-3 TRBV21-1 - TGTGCCAGCAGCAATAAGGGGCGAAGGTCGGACTCTGGAAACACCATATATTTT CASSNKGRRSDSGNTIYF
14 - TRBJ2-2 TRBV7-9 TRBD2 TGTGCCAGCCGACTAGCGGGGAACACCGGGGAGCTGTTTTTT CASRLAGNTGELFF
12 - TRBJ2-1 TRBV7-2 - TGTGCCAGCAGCCTACTAGAAGGAGAGCAGTTCTTC CASSLLEGEQFF
16 once TRBJ2-2 TRBV11-2 TRBD2 TGTGCCAGCAGCTCGATCGCGGGGGGGTCTACCGGGGAGCTGTTTTTT CASSSIAGGSTGELFF
15 once TRBJ2-5 TRBV6-6 TRBD2 TGTGCCAGCGAGGAGCTAGCGGGATCCCAAGAGACCCAGTACTTC CASEELAGSQETQYF
14 - TRBJ2-3 TRBV11-2 - TGTGCCAGCAGCTTGTTGCAGAACACAGATACGCAGTATTTT CASSLLQNTDTQYF